Following are 19 T cell receptor beta chains from one sample sequenced in a study of cytomegalovirus exposure and HLA in healthy donors. The PCR used 60 Vbeta and 13 Jbeta primers. This table comes from immunoSEQ multiplex PCR, and its TCRdb copy is limited to in-frame clones, with some not included. The repertoire includes about 160,000 clones, more than 65% of them detected once, and approximately 9.8% sits in the top ten. Sequencing was carried out using PBMCs. These receptors originate from a man aged 18 to 29 in good health and CMV-seropositive.

Of note for this clone: At one boundary the junction diverges from the germline segment, which might be a read error. The V gene is TRBV4-1, the J gene TRBJ1-1, with unresolved D. Germline assignment: CDR1 MGHRA and CDR2 YSYEKL. The CDR3 has 15 amino acids. CDR3 nucleotide sequence: TGCGCCAGCAGCGAAGCCCAGGTAGGCGACACTGGAGCTTTCTTT. Its translation: CASSEAQVGDTGAFF.

The chain uses TRBV11-2 and TRBJ1-1; TRBD1 matches at 9 bases. The germline CDR1 and CDR2 sequences are SGHAT and FQNNGV. The trim removed 4 bases at V and 5 bases at J, leaving 5 bases unmatched. The CDR3 has 14 residues. The CDR3 reads CASSSRDRETEAFF. CDR3 in DNA: TGTGCCAGCAGCTCCCGGGACAGGGAAACTGAAGCTTTCTTT.

The rearrangement links TRBV7-9 to TRBJ2-7; the match to TRBD1 covers 9 bases. CDR1 and CDR2 (germline): SEHNR, FQNEAQ (reference sequence). This CDR3 is built from 15 residues. With 5 bases clipped from V and 2 bases from J, the junction kept 7 bases outside the gene matches. CDR3 nucleotide sequence: TGTGCCAGCAGCCCACAGGGGGCCCTCCCCTACGAGCAGTACTTC. Its protein product is CASSPQGALPYEQYF.

The rearrangement links TRBV11-3 to TRBJ2-7, with D perhaps matching TRBD1 (6 bases). This CDR3 region has 13 residues. Germline V gene data show CDR1 as SGHNT and CDR2 as YENEEA. Trimming cost V 3 bases and J 7 bases, with 13 bases left between them. DNA of the CDR3: TGTGCCAGCAGCTTTGGTCCTGGGACAGAGCAGTACTTC. It is translated as CASSFGPGTEQYF.

This clone was seen a few times. This rearrangement joins TRBV7-3 to TRBJ2-6; perhaps TRBD2 as D (6 bases). Germline V lookup: CDR1 SGHTA, CDR2 FQGTGA. The CDR3 is 16 amino acids. With 5 bases removed from V and 4 bases from J, the gap between germline ends came to 15 bases. CDR3 nucleotide sequence: TGTGCCAGCAGCAGAACGCGGGGAGGAGGGGCCAACGTCCTGACTTTC. This encodes CASSRTRGGGANVLTF.

The V gene is TRBV19, the J gene TRBJ1-5; 9 bases map to TRBD1. Germline-derived CDR1 and CDR2 are LNHDA and SQIVND (reference sequence). This CDR3 region has 13 residues. J was trimmed by 4 bases and V by 8 bases; bases with no gene match: 3. This chain's CDR3 is CASETGGNQPQHF. The CDR3 nucleotides are TGTGCCAGTGAGACAGGGGGTAATCAGCCCCAGCATTTT. Full variable domain (remainder filled in from reference TRBV19 and TRBJ1-5): DGGITQSPKYLFRKEGQNVTLSCEQNLNHDAMYWYRQDPGQGLRLIYYSQIVNDFQKGDIAEGYSVSREKKESFPLTVTSAQKNPTAFYLCASETGGNQPQHFGDGTRLSIL.

The V call is TRBV19, the J call TRBJ2-2; 9 bases align to TRBD2. The germline gives CDR1 LNHDA, CDR2 SQIVND (reference sequence). With V trimmed by 5 bases and J by 3 bases, 7 bases remained unmatched. This CDR3 is built from 16 residues. CDR3 protein: CASSSYLAGYTGELFF. The CDR3, as DNA: TGTGCCAGTAGTTCCTACCTAGCGGGATACACCGGGGAGCTGTTTTTT.

This clone was detected only a few times. The rearrangement joins TRBV27 to TRBJ1-2, with TRBD1 matching 8 bases. Germline V gene lookup returns CDR1 MNHEY and CDR2 SMNVEV (reference sequence). The CDR3 runs 15 residues. Trimming at V came to 0 bases and at J to 4 bases, leaving 4 bases not matched to a gene. The CDR3 sequence is CASSLSDRAPYGYTF. The CDR3 DNA sequence: TGTGCCAGCAGTTTATCGGACAGGGCCCCCTATGGCTACACCTTC.

This clone was seen a few times. The gene calls are TRBV5-1 and TRBJ2-7, with D perhaps matching TRBD1 (6 bases). Germline loops: CDR1 SGHRS, CDR2 YFSETQ. This CDR3 is 14 amino acids long. With 4 bases removed from V and 2 bases from J, the gap between germline ends came to 13 bases. The CDR3 DNA reads TGCGCCAGCAGCACGGACAGTTATACCTACGAGCAGTACTTC. Protein sequence: CASSTDSYTYEQYF.

The chain recombines TRBV5-1 with TRBJ2-7, with TRBD2 matching 8 bases. The CDR3 covers 16 residues. Trimming cost V 0 bases and J 2 bases; bases outside gene matches: 7. Looked up from germline, CDR1 is SGHRS and CDR2 is YFSETQ. CDR3: CASSLAGQRGPYEQYF. The DNA for the CDR3 is TGCGCCAGCAGCTTGGCCGGGCAGCGGGGGCCCTACGAGCAGTACTTC.

The chain recombines TRBV6-1 with TRBJ1-2; D uncertain. The CDR3 has 14 residues. Trimming shortened V by 2 bases and J by 1 base, and 8 bases separated the two germline ends. CDR1 is MNHNS, CDR2 SASEGT, per germline. This chain's CDR3 is CASSEPGYNYGYTF. Here the CDR3 DNA reads TGTGCCAGCAGTGAACCGGGGTATAACTATGGCTACACCTTC.

The chain recombines TRBV7-9 with TRBJ1-2, with D unclear. Trimming took 1 base from V and 5 from J, leaving 17 bases between them. The CDR3 sequence is 16 residues long. The germline V gene has CDR1 SEHNR and CDR2 FQNEAQ (reference sequence). CDR3 coding DNA: TGTGCCAGCAGCTTAGGGCCGGAGAGGAGATATTATGGCTACACCTTC. Translating gives CASSLGPERRYYGYTF.

Concerning this clone itself: Because the CDR3 is missing its conserved closing phenylalanine or tryptophan, this is likely a read error. This CDR3 is CASSLSVRDIPQRAYSPLHL. Written as DNA, the CDR3 is TGCGCCAGCAGCTTGAGCGTCAGGGATATCCCTCAGCGCGCTTACTCACCCCTCCACCTT. The chain combines TRBV5-1 with TRBJ1-6; maybe TRBD1 (5 bases). Per germline, CDR1 SGHRS and CDR2 YFSETQ. V lost 1 base and J 10 bases, leaving 30 bases between the germline ends. The length of the CDR3 is 20 residues.

The rearrangement uses TRBV29-1 and TRBJ2-1; 11 bases match TRBD2. Per germline, CDR1 SQVTM and CDR2 ANQGSEA. This CDR3 is built from 13 residues. In DNA, the CDR3 is TGCAGAGTTTGGCTAGCGGGAGGTGATGAGCAGTTCTTC. Protein sequence: CRVWLAGGDEQFF.

The CDR3 nucleotides read TGTGCCAGCAGTTTTTCGGGGGGCTATGGCTACACCTTC. This encodes CASSFSGGYGYTF. J is TRBJ1-2 and V is TRBV27; a possible D gene is TRBD1 (5 bases). This CDR3 is 13 amino acids long. The germline V gene encodes CDR1 MNHEY and CDR2 SMNVEV (reference sequence). V was cut by 3 bases and J by 4 bases, with 9 bases left in between.

The chain links TRBV12-5 to TRBJ2-7; possibly TRBD1 for D (6 bases). CDR1 and CDR2 (germline): LGHNT, FRNRAP. The CDR3 spans 13 residues. Trimming pared 7 bases from V and 0 bases from J, leaving 10 bases between. CDR3 loop: CASARDISYEQYF. CDR3 bases: TGTGCTAGTGCTCGGGACATCTCCTACGAGCAGTACTTC.

The chain is built from TRBV19 and TRBJ1-5; 8 nucleotides line up with TRBD1. The V segment lost 1 base and the J segment 6 bases; nucleotides outside the gene matches: 11. Germline assignment: CDR1 LNHDA and CDR2 SQIVND (reference sequence). The CDR3 covers 17 residues. CDR3 sequence: CASSIGQGAVSGQPQHF. The CDR3 DNA reads as TGTGCCAGTAGTATAGGCCAGGGGGCGGTTTCGGGTCAGCCCCAGCATTTT.

The chain couples TRBV4-1 to TRBJ2-5; D unresolved. Deletions cut 2 bases from V and 2 bases from J, with 12 bases between. The length of the CDR3 is 15 residues. Per germline, CDR1 MGHRA and CDR2 YSYEKL. CDR3 in amino acids: CASSQHLLTQETQYF. In nucleotides, the CDR3 is TGCGCCAGCAGCCAACATCTCCTGACACAAGAGACCCAGTACTTC.

Concerning this clone itself: One end of the junction fails to match germline, which may point to a read error. The chain joins TRBV7-7 to TRBJ2-3, with D maybe TRBD2 (6 bases). Germline V gene lookup returns CDR1 SSHAT and CDR2 FNYEAQ (reference sequence). The CDR3 runs to 17 residues. CDR3 sequence: CASSLGDGGYGTDTQYF. The CDR3 DNA reads as TGTGCTAGCAGCTTAGGCGATGGGGGGTACGGCACAGATACGCAGTATTTT.